The sequence of this T cell receptor (beta chain) was determined in a study of patients and donors after allogeneic stem cell transplantation. TCRdb re-called the RT-PCR reads through MiXCR, storing one row per CDR3 protein. Among approximately 17,000 distinct CDR3 sequences listed, approximately 30% were seen once. This clonotype came up many times. The receptor was derived from a human donor who was either an allogeneic HSCT recipient or a stem cell or donor lymphocyte infusion donor (not recorded which). It is not recorded whose cells these are; they may come from a transplant donor. Source material: blood, either unsorted or a sorted T cell fraction (not recorded which).

The CDR3 DNA is TGTGCCAGCAGCCTAGGGGACTCGGGCAATGAGCAGTTCTTC. This sequence encodes CASSLGDSGNEQFF. The chain has TRBV4-2 and TRBJ2-1, with D possibly TRBD2 on 6 matching bases. The CDR3 contains 14 residues. Germline V gene lookup returns CDR1 LGHNA and CDR2 YNFKEQ. V lost 4 bases to trimming and J lost 6 bases, with 13 bases between them.